Presented here are 14 T cell receptor beta chains from one specimen sequenced in a study of PD-L1 blockade in urothelial cancer. Clones were sequenced by immunoSEQ multiplex PCR, and TCRdb holds only the in-frame ones, with some missing. The data contain around 110,000 clones, 80% to 90% of them singletons. The time point here: peripheral blood 6 weeks after treatment start. The sample consisted of PBMCs, taken around atezolizumab (anti-PD-L1) treatment. These TCRs come from a man between 60 and 75 years old with urothelial cancer.

V usage is TRBV5-1 and J usage is TRBJ1-6, with TRBD1 identical over 8 bases. CDR3 size: 13 residues. With V trimmed by 5 bases and J by 7 bases, 2 bases remained unmatched. Germline assignment: CDR1 SGHRS and CDR2 YFSETQ. The CDR3 is CASRDRENSPLHF. CDR3 DNA: TGCGCCAGCAGGGACAGGGAAAATTCACCCCTCCACTTT.

This chain joins TRBV6-5 and TRBJ1-2; D unclear. There are 14 residues in the CDR3. Trimming stripped 0 bases from V and 8 bases from J, with 13 bases between. The germline gives CDR1 MNHEY, CDR2 SVGAGI. The chain's CDR3 is CASSYSQQIKGYTF. The CDR3 DNA reads TGTGCCAGCAGTTACTCCCAACAAATCAAAGGCTACACCTTC.

The chain links TRBV19 to TRBJ1-1, with D perhaps TRBD1 (5 bases). The CDR3 totals 14 residues. V lost 3 bases to trimming and J lost 2 bases, with 10 bases between them. Germline CDR1 reads LNHDA; CDR2 reads SQIVND (reference sequence). The CDR3 spells CASSITGINTEAFF. The CDR3 coding sequence is TGTGCCAGTAGTATTACAGGAATCAACACTGAAGCTTTCTTT.

As for this clone: Other DNA variants within this sample encode the same CDR3. This chain uses TRBV9 with TRBJ2-1; 12 nucleotides align to TRBD2. With V trimmed by 0 bases and J by 6 bases, 1 base remained unmatched. The CDR3 runs to 15 residues. Germline CDR1 reads SGDLS; CDR2 reads YYNGEE. The CDR3 loop reads CASSVASGGANEQFF. The CDR3 bases are TGTGCCAGCAGCGTAGCTAGCGGGGGGGCCAATGAGCAGTTCTTC.

V usage is TRBV5-4 and J usage is TRBJ2-1; TRBD1 agrees at 7 bases. This CDR3 spans 13 amino acids. The germline V gene encodes CDR1 SGHNT and CDR2 YYREEE (reference sequence). Trimming removed 4 bases from V and 6 bases from J; junction bases left unmatched: 4. CDR3 residues: CASSPQGVNEQFF. DNA for the CDR3: TGTGCCAGCAGCCCTCAGGGGGTCAATGAGCAGTTCTTC.

The V call is TRBV4-2, the J call TRBJ1-6; TRBD1 might be the D (5 bases). The V gene lost 8 bases and the J gene lost 2 bases, with 16 bases spanning the gap. Germline lookup yields CDR1 LGHNA and CDR2 YNFKEQ. CDR3 length: 16 amino acids. The CDR3 protein is CASRARDGAYNSPLHF. CDR3 coding DNA: TGTGCCAGCCGAGCCAGGGATGGGGCCTATAATTCACCCCTCCACTTT.

The chain has TRBV7-2 and TRBJ2-5, with D possibly being TRBD1 (5 bases). V was pared by 5 bases and J by 2 bases, with 9 bases between. This CDR3 spans 13 amino acids. The germline V gene has CDR1 SGHTA and CDR2 FQGNSA. Here the CDR3 reads CASSPGLQETQYF. CDR3 sequence (DNA): TGTGCCAGCAGCCCAGGGCTGCAAGAGACCCAGTACTTC.

This chain links TRBV7-9 with TRBJ2-7; D unresolved. The V gene's germline CDR1 is SEHNR and CDR2 FQNEAQ (reference sequence). V gave up 2 bases and J gave up 1 base, with 9 bases separating them. The CDR3 is 14 amino acids. The CDR3 sequence: CASSLQEESYEQYF. In DNA, the CDR3 is TGTGCCAGCAGCTTACAGGAAGAATCCTACGAGCAGTACTTC.

V is TRBV19 and J is TRBJ1-2, with 7 bases identical to TRBD1. Per germline, CDR1 LNHDA and CDR2 SQIVND (reference sequence). This CDR3 is built from 12 residues. Trimming removed 7 bases from V and 4 bases from J; junction bases left unmatched: 3. CDR3 DNA: TGTGCCAGTACAGGACAGGCCTATGGCTACACCTTC. Amino acid sequence: CASTGQAYGYTF.

This chain joins TRBV7-3 and TRBJ1-1; TRBD1 is a possible D gene (6 bases). The V end lost 4 bases, the J end lost 2 bases, and 11 bases lay between the germline ends. Per germline, CDR1 SGHTA and CDR2 FQGTGA. There are 14 residues in the CDR3. CDR3 sequence (DNA): TGTGCCAGCAGCTCGGGACATATAAACACTGAAGCTTTCTTT. Its translation: CASSSGHINTEAFF. The variable domain in full, completed from reference TRBV7-3 and TRBJ1-1, reads GAGVSQTPSNKVTEKGKYVELRCDPISGHTALYWYRQSLGQGPEFLIYFQGTGAADDSGLPNDRFFAVRPEGSVSTLKIQRTERGDSAVYLCASSSGHINTEAFFGQGTRLTVV.

In this sample, this clone turned up a few times. This chain connects TRBV19 to TRBJ1-1, with D unresolved. CDR1 is LNHDA and CDR2 is SQIVND in the germline V gene (reference sequence). The CDR3 runs 13 residues. With 4 bases removed from V and 2 bases from J, the gap between germline ends came to 8 bases. The CDR3 region is CASSTTRNTEAFF. The CDR3 DNA is TGTGCCAGTAGTACCACAAGAAACACTGAAGCTTTCTTT. The full variable domain, its missing parts supplied by reference TRBV19 and TRBJ1-1, is DGGITQSPKYLFRKEGQNVTLSCEQNLNHDAMYWYRQDPGQGLRLIYYSQIVNDFQKGDIAEGYSVSREKKESFPLTVTSAQKNPTAFYLCASSTTRNTEAFFGQGTRLTVV.

This clone has only a few counts. V is TRBV2 and J is TRBJ1-3; D uncertain. Germline V gene sequence: CDR1 SNHLY, CDR2 FYNNEI. V lost 4 bases to trimming and J lost 7 bases, with 8 bases between them. The CDR3 loop spans 12 amino acids. The chain's CDR3 is CASSGRANTIYF. The DNA of the CDR3 is TGTGCCAGCAGTGGGAGGGCGAACACCATATATTTT.

This chain joins TRBV28 and TRBJ1-5; D is unresolved. The CDR3 contains 19 residues. V was pared by 7 bases and J by 1 base, with 26 bases between. From germline, CDR1 is MDHEN and CDR2 SYDVKM. This chain's CDR3 is CASTPLGILLVGSNQPQHF. The CDR3 DNA is TGTGCCAGCACCCCACTAGGTATCCTCCTTGTCGGGAGCAATCAGCCCCAGCATTTT.

The chain has TRBV19 and TRBJ2-1; 8 bases align to TRBD1. The CDR3 totals 15 residues. CDR1 is LNHDA and CDR2 is SQIVND in the germline V gene (reference sequence). The trim removed 5 bases at V and 1 base at J, leaving 4 bases unmatched. As DNA, the CDR3 is TGTGCCAGTAGTCATACAGGGGGGTCCTACAATGAGCAGTTCTTC. Translating gives CASSHTGGSYNEQFF.